One and the same sample provided the 28 T cell receptor beta chains below, sequenced in a study of shared clonotypes between healthy human individuals. Only in-frame clones appear in the TCRdb table, and some are missing; sequencing was by immunoSEQ multiplex PCR. The sample comprises a few million clones, around 95% of which are singletons, and around 0.13% rests with the top ten. What was sequenced was naive CD4+ T cells sorted from blood. Described subset: CD45RA+ positively selected. These receptors all come from a man between 18 and 29 years old in good health.

The DNA of the CDR3 is TGTGCCAGCGGGAAGACAGGGACGCTCCCCGGGGAGCTGTTTTTT. It encodes CASGKTGTLPGELFF. This chain joins TRBV27 and TRBJ2-2, with 7 bases aligning to TRBD1. J lost 6 bases, V lost 8 bases, and 12 bases had no gene match. The CDR3 length is 15 residues. Germline V CDR1 and CDR2: MNHEY, SMNVEV (reference sequence).

The chain links TRBV19 to TRBJ2-3; tentatively, D is TRBD1 or TRBD2 (5 bases each). The CDR3 has 15 residues. Germline loops: CDR1 LNHDA, CDR2 SQIVND (reference sequence). V gave up 5 bases and J gave up 1 base, with 13 bases separating them. CDR3 region: CASSVGTRRTDTQYF. The CDR3 nucleotides are TGTGCCAGTAGTGTGGGGACCCGACGCACAGATACGCAGTATTTT.

On this clone: The sample contains more than one DNA sequence encoding this CDR3. The V and J genes are TRBV29-1 and TRBJ2-2, with no clear D. V gave up 1 base and J gave up 4 bases, with 4 bases separating them. The CDR3 runs to 12 residues. CDR1 is SQVTM, CDR2 ANQGSEA, per germline. The CDR3 spells CSVEGGTGELFF. CDR3 DNA: TGCAGCGTTGAAGGGGGCACCGGGGAGCTGTTTTTT.

Concerning this clone itself: The same CDR3 is also encoded by other DNA sequences in this sample. This sequence joins TRBV7-9 and TRBJ2-7; D remains ambiguous. Germline V CDR1 and CDR2: SEHNR, FQNEAQ (reference sequence). This CDR3 spans 11 amino acids. Trimming shortened V by 1 base and J by 5 bases, and 3 bases separated the two germline ends. This chain's CDR3 is CASSLVDEQYF. The CDR3 nucleotides read TGTGCCAGCAGCTTAGTAGACGAGCAGTACTTC.

The rearrangement links TRBV10-3 to TRBJ1-1; D possibly corresponds to TRBD1 (6 bases). Germline CDR1 reads ENHRY; CDR2 reads SYGVKD. V lost 4 bases and J lost 4, with 13 bases in between. The CDR3 runs to 14 residues. Here the CDR3 DNA reads TGTGCCATCAGTGCAATGAGACAGGCCACTGAAGCTTTCTTT. Protein sequence: CAISAMRQATEAFF.

J is TRBJ2-7 and V is TRBV7-9; D is undetermined. The length of the CDR3 is 13 residues. Trimming shortened V by 3 bases and J by 7 bases, and 13 bases separated the two germline ends. The germline V gene encodes CDR1 SEHNR and CDR2 FQNEAQ (reference sequence). This CDR3 reads CASSFGSSAEQYF. DNA for the CDR3: TGTGCCAGCAGCTTCGGGTCGAGCGCAGAGCAGTACTTC. The full variable domain, with the rest looked up from reference TRBV7-9 and TRBJ2-7, is DTGVSQNPRHKITKRGQNVTFRCDPISEHNRLYWYRQTLGQGPEFLTYFQNEAQLEKSRLLSDRFSAERPKGSFSTLEIQRTEQGDSAMYLCASSFGSSAEQYFGPGTRLTVT.

The chain couples TRBV19 to TRBJ2-1; D is undetermined. The CDR3 totals 14 residues. Germline values: CDR1 LNHDA, CDR2 SQIVND (reference sequence). V gave up 3 bases and J gave up 5 bases, with 11 bases separating them. DNA for the CDR3: TGTGCCAGTAGTATTATCGGGTCCGACAATGAGCAGTTCTTC. Residues: CASSIIGSDNEQFF.

This chain connects TRBV5-8 to TRBJ2-1; weak D call: TRBD2 (6 bases). V lost 0 bases, J lost 8 bases, and 9 bases lay in between. CDR1 and CDR2 (germline): SGHTS, YDEGEE. The CDR3 is 13 residues long. The CDR3: CASSLGGDHEQFF. The CDR3 DNA reads as TGTGCCAGCAGCTTGGGGGGGGACCATGAGCAGTTCTTC. The full variable domain, in which reference TRBV5-8 and TRBJ2-1 provide the parts outside the CDR3, is EAGVTQSPTHLIKTRGQQATLRCSPISGHTSVYWYQQALGLGLQFLLWYDEGEERNRGNFPPRFSGRQFPNYSSELNVNALELEDSALYLCASSLGGDHEQFFGPGTRLTVL.

As regards this clone: Within the sample, other DNA sequences also encode this same CDR3. The CDR3 region is CASSLGGRTDTQYF. In nucleotides, the CDR3 is TGTGCCAGCAGCTTAGGGGGGCGAACAGATACGCAGTATTTT. The J gene is TRBJ2-3, the V gene TRBV7-2; D perhaps matches TRBD1 (6 bases). V lost 1 base to trimming and J lost 3 bases, with 8 bases between them. Germline V gives CDR1 SGHTA, CDR2 FQGNSA. The CDR3 runs 14 residues.

This sequence joins TRBV7-2 and TRBJ1-4, with D hard to call. V was clipped by 5 bases and J by 7 bases, with 14 bases between them. Per the germline V gene, CDR1 is SGHTA and CDR2 is FQGNSA. This CDR3 contains 14 residues. The CDR3 DNA sequence: TGTGCCAGCAGCCAGAGAGGGTTGAGTGAAAAACTGTTTTTT. Amino acids: CASSQRGLSEKLFF.

The genes are TRBV10-3 and TRBJ2-2, with TRBD2 identical over 9 bases. Unmatched junction bases numbered 7, after V lost 6 bases and J lost 5 bases. This CDR3 comprises 15 residues. Per germline, CDR1 ENHRY and CDR2 SYGVKD. The CDR3 DNA follows: TGTGCCATCAGCACCCCTAGCGGGGTTACCGGGGAGCTGTTTTTT. Translation: CAISTPSGVTGELFF.

As concerns this clone: Other DNA sequences of this sample code for an identical CDR3. V is TRBV5-1 and J is TRBJ2-5; D is undetermined. The ends were cut back, 2 bases at V and 2 bases at J, with 4 bases in the middle. The CDR3 contains 12 residues. CDR1 is SGHRS and CDR2 is YFSETQ in the germline V gene. The CDR3 nucleotides read TGCGCCAGCAGCTTAACTCAAGAGACCCAGTACTTC. It is translated as CASSLTQETQYF. The full variable domain, completed using reference TRBV5-1 and TRBJ2-5, is KAGVTQTPRYLIKTRGQQVTLSCSPISGHRSVSWYQQTPGQGLQFLFEYFSETQRNKGNFPGRFSGRQFSNSRSEMNVSTLELGDSALYLCASSLTQETQYFGPGTRLLVL.

The chain carries TRBV19 and TRBJ1-1; D is ambiguous. Trimming took off 4 bases at V and 0 bases at J, with 12 bases between the two ends. The CDR3 has 15 amino acids. From germline, CDR1 is LNHDA and CDR2 SQIVND (reference sequence). CDR3 DNA sequence: TGTGCCAGTAGTACACTACGGCTGATGAACACTGAAGCTTTCTTT. Amino acids: CASSTLRLMNTEAFF.

As concerns this clone: The sample holds other DNA sequences that translate to the same CDR3. This rearrangement joins TRBV5-1 to TRBJ1-3; D remains ambiguous. CDR3 length: 16 amino acids. Trimming removed 0 bases from V and 0 bases from J, with 10 bases in between. Germline values: CDR1 SGHRS, CDR2 YFSETQ. CDR3 coding DNA: TGCGCCAGCAGCTTGGGCCAGGAAAGCTCTGGAAACACCATATATTTT. This sequence encodes CASSLGQESSGNTIYF.

The V and J genes are TRBV28 and TRBJ1-2; a possible D gene is TRBD1 (5 bases). CDR3 length: 13 amino acids. Between the trimmed V and J ends, which lost 6 bases and 4 bases, there was a span of 12 bases. CDR1 and CDR2 from the germline V gene are MDHEN and SYDVKM. The CDR3 protein is CASRRGTTYGYTF. CDR3 nucleotides: TGTGCCAGCAGGAGAGGGACCACCTATGGCTACACCTTC.

The chain recombines TRBV30 with TRBJ1-2; 8 positions agree with TRBD1. The CDR3 runs 12 residues. The V and J ends lost 1 base and 9 bases, in that order; junction bases with no gene match: 4. From germline, CDR1 is GTSNPN and CDR2 SVGIG (reference sequence). In nucleotides, the CDR3 is TGTGCCTGGAGTGGTGGACAGGGAAGCTACACCTTC. Amino acid sequence: CAWSGGQGSYTF.

This clone was seen only once. J is TRBJ2-7 and V is TRBV5-1, with D perhaps matching TRBD1 or TRBD2 (5 bases each). The CDR3 spans 15 residues. V lost 6 bases, J lost 5 bases, and 21 bases lay in between. The V gene's germline CDR1 is SGHRS and CDR2 YFSETQ. CDR3 nucleotides: TGCGCCAGCACCATACAACCCGGGACCCGGGACGAGCAGTACTTC. Its protein is CASTIQPGTRDEQYF.

This clone was seen a handful of times. The J gene is TRBJ1-2, the V gene TRBV6-1; D uncertain. In germline, CDR1 is MNHNS, CDR2 SASEGT. The V end was cut by 3 bases, the J end by 5 bases, with 10 bases between. This CDR3 has 13 residues. This CDR3 is CASSDQVEYGYTF. The CDR3 DNA is TGTGCCAGCAGTGACCAGGTGGAATATGGCTACACCTTC.

This sequence joins TRBV30 and TRBJ2-2, with D perhaps matching TRBD1 (5 bases). The V and J ends lost 7 bases and 6 bases respectively, with 12 bases between them. CDR3 size: 12 residues. The germline V gene encodes CDR1 GTSNPN and CDR2 SVGIG (reference sequence). The CDR3 DNA follows: TGTGCCTCAATGGTAGGGGCCGGGGAGCTGTTTTTT. Translating it yields CASMVGAGELFF.

The genes are TRBV5-5 and TRBJ2-5, with D perhaps matching TRBD2 (6 bases). The CDR3 extends over 14 amino acids. Germline CDR1 and CDR2: SGHKS and YYEKEE (reference sequence). V was clipped by 5 bases and J by 5 bases, with 16 bases between them. This CDR3 reads CASSPGTAQETQYF. CDR3 DNA sequence: TGTGCCAGCAGTCCCGGGACTGCCCAGGAGACCCAGTACTTC. The variable domain in full, with the rest retrieved from reference TRBV5-5 and TRBJ2-5, is DAGVTQSPTHLIKTRGQQVTLRCSPISGHKSVSWYQQVLGQGPQFIFQYYEKEERGRGNFPDRFSARQFPNYSSELNVNALLLGDSALYLCASSPGTAQETQYFGPGTRLLVL.

The rearrangement uses TRBV28 and TRBJ1-4, with D hard to call. The germline gives CDR1 MDHEN, CDR2 SYDVKM. The CDR3 spans 15 residues. Trimming stripped 2 bases from V and 0 bases from J, with 7 bases between. CDR3 amino acids: CASSLMGSTNEKLFF. CDR3 nucleotide sequence: TGTGCCAGCAGTTTAATGGGATCAACTAATGAAAAACTGTTTTTT.

This clone appeared once. The chain joins TRBV4-3 to TRBJ2-3; D possibly uses TRBD1 or TRBD2 (6 bases each). Germline V CDR1 and CDR2: LGHNA, YSLEER. Trimming pared 2 bases from V and 8 bases from J, leaving 23 bases between. The CDR3 runs 17 residues. The CDR3 protein is CASSQILTGSRGGTQYF. In DNA form, the CDR3 reads TGCGCCAGCAGCCAAATTCTCACCGGGAGTCGAGGGGGTACGCAGTATTTT.

V is TRBV7-9 and J is TRBJ2-3; 7 bases agree with TRBD2. The junction had 8 bases not matched to a gene; V was cut back by 3 bases and J by 5 bases. Germline lookup yields CDR1 SEHNR and CDR2 FQNEAQ (reference sequence). The CDR3 is 15 amino acids. CDR3 region: CASSLSSGFKDTQYF. Written as DNA, the CDR3 is TGTGCCAGCAGCTTGAGTAGCGGGTTTAAAGATACGCAGTATTTT.

This CDR3 is CASSFRDSGFNEQFF. In DNA, the CDR3 is TGTGCCAGCAGTTTCCGGGACAGTGGGTTCAATGAGCAGTTCTTC. The J gene is TRBJ2-1, the V gene TRBV6-5, with 7 bases matching TRBD1. The V segment lost 4 bases and the J segment 6 bases; nucleotides outside the gene matches: 9. This CDR3 region has 15 residues. The germline V gene has CDR1 MNHEY and CDR2 SVGAGI.

The J gene is TRBJ2-1, the V gene TRBV27, with 12 bases fitting TRBD1. Trimming at V came to 8 bases and at J to 5 bases, leaving 10 bases not matched to a gene. The CDR3 loop spans 16 amino acids. Germline CDR1 MNHEY, CDR2 SMNVEV (reference sequence). For the CDR3, the DNA is TGTGCCAGCTCCTCCGGGGACAGGGGGCCCGACAATGAGCAGTTCTTC. Amino acid sequence: CASSSGDRGPDNEQFF.

The chain couples TRBV5-6 to TRBJ1-6; D gene unclear. Germline V CDR1 and CDR2: SGHDT, YYEEEE. This CDR3 region has 16 residues. V was clipped by 1 base and J by 5 bases, with 13 bases between them. The CDR3 DNA follows: TGTGCCAGCAGCTTGCGTCGGATAGAGAATAATTCACCCCTCCACTTT. Its translation: CASSLRRIENNSPLHF.

The V gene is TRBV6-5, the J gene TRBJ1-1; 8 nucleotides line up with TRBD1. V shed 6 bases, J shed 1 base, and the junction held 7 bases outside the gene matches. In germline, CDR1 is MNHEY, CDR2 SVGAGI. CDR3 size: 15 residues. The CDR3 DNA reads TGTGCCAGCAGGACCTTCGACAGGGGGAACACTGAAGCTTTCTTT. It translates to CASRTFDRGNTEAFF.

The chain links TRBV9 to TRBJ2-2; D not resolved. The CDR3 loop spans 16 amino acids. The germline V gene has CDR1 SGDLS and CDR2 YYNGEE. Trimming cost V 0 bases and J 0 bases, with 9 bases left between them. Here the CDR3 reads CASSVAPNPNTGELFF. The CDR3 coding sequence is TGTGCCAGCAGCGTAGCTCCGAATCCGAACACCGGGGAGCTGTTTTTT.